One and the same sample provided the 20 T cell receptor beta chains below, sequenced in a study of blood T cell repertoires in COVID-19. Measured with immunoSEQ multiplex PCR; TCRdb has only the in-frame clones, and not every one. The sample lists some 360,000 clones, about nine tenths occurring once. The source material was peripheral blood. The receptors originated from a woman aged 55-69 years with COVID-19, enrolled during active disease.

The V and J genes are TRBV5-1 and TRBJ2-7; 7 nucleotides agree with TRBD1. Germline V gene sequence: CDR1 SGHRS, CDR2 YFSETQ. The CDR3 length is 14 residues. With 2 bases clipped from V and 3 bases from J, the junction kept 5 bases outside the gene matches. This CDR3 reads CASSLTGQNYEQYF. The CDR3 nucleotides read TGCGCCAGCAGCTTAACGGGACAGAACTACGAGCAGTACTTC.

The chain recombines TRBV7-9 with TRBJ1-6, with D possibly matching TRBD1 (6 bases). The germline V gene encodes CDR1 SEHNR and CDR2 FQNEAQ (reference sequence). V was pared by 4 bases and J by 9 bases, with 13 bases between. The CDR3 extends over 14 amino acids. This CDR3 reads CASSSGTSGSPLHF. DNA of the CDR3: TGTGCCAGCAGCTCAGGGACATCGGGTTCACCCCTCCACTTT.

The rearrangement links TRBV27 to TRBJ1-5; 10 nucleotides match TRBD1. The ends lost 4 bases at V and 6 bases at J; junction bases unmatched: 3. Germline V gives CDR1 MNHEY, CDR2 SMNVEV (reference sequence). This CDR3 is built from 14 residues. The CDR3 spells CASSWTGGVQPQHF. In nucleotides, the CDR3 is TGTGCCAGCAGTTGGACAGGGGGGGTTCAGCCCCAGCATTTT.

This chain links TRBV15 with TRBJ1-2, with a possible D match to TRBD1 (6 bases). Trimming removed 1 base from V and 3 bases from J, with 6 bases in between. This CDR3 has 13 amino acids. Germline values: CDR1 LNHNV, CDR2 YYDKDF (reference sequence). Here the CDR3 reads CATSRAGDYGYTF. The CDR3 nucleotides read TGTGCCACCAGCAGAGCAGGGGACTATGGCTACACCTTC.

The gene calls are TRBV18 and TRBJ2-5; 10 positions match TRBD1. The J segment lost 5 bases and the V segment lost 4 bases, leaving 1 base of the junction unmatched. Germline V gives CDR1 KGHSH, CDR2 LQKENI. The CDR3 is 13 residues long. Here the CDR3 reads CASSLGQGETQYF. The CDR3 DNA sequence: TGTGCCAGCTCACTGGGACAGGGGGAGACCCAGTACTTC.

J is TRBJ1-6 and V is TRBV7-9; 7 bases agree with TRBD1. V was pared by 5 bases and J by 6 bases, with 7 bases of the junction left unmatched. The CDR3 covers 15 residues. From germline, CDR1 is SEHNR and CDR2 FQNEAQ (reference sequence). The CDR3 sequence: CASSSGQASNSPLHF. DNA for the CDR3: TGTGCCAGCAGCAGTGGACAGGCTAGTAATTCACCCCTCCACTTT.

This chain uses TRBV5-1 with TRBJ1-3; 8 nucleotides align to TRBD1. V gave up 4 bases and J gave up 3 bases; unmatched junction bases: 6. This CDR3 is built from 15 residues. CDR1 SGHRS and CDR2 YFSETQ come from the germline V gene. The CDR3 sequence: CASSLQGVVGNTIYF. In DNA form, the CDR3 reads TGCGCCAGCAGCCTACAGGGGGTAGTTGGAAACACCATATATTTT.

The rearrangement joins TRBV1 to TRBJ1-1. TRBV1 is classified as a pseudogene. This CDR3 has 15 amino acids. The CDR3 DNA follows: TGCACCAGCAGCCCTAGGCGGGGGCCGGTCACTGAAGCTTTCTTT. Translated: CTSSPRRGPVTEAFF.

On this clone: Other DNA sequences from this sample encode an identical CDR3 as well. The chain joins TRBV18 to TRBJ1-2, with D possibly TRBD1 on 6 matching bases. In germline, CDR1 is KGHSH, CDR2 LQKENI. Trimming removed 3 bases from V and 6 bases from J, with 8 bases in between. This CDR3 is built from 12 residues. The CDR3 reads CASSPNRDGYTF. The CDR3 region has the DNA TGTGCCAGCTCACCGAACAGGGATGGCTACACCTTC.

J is TRBJ1-3 and V is TRBV19; 9 nucleotides align to TRBD1. Germline values: CDR1 LNHDA, CDR2 SQIVND (reference sequence). The CDR3 is 16 residues long. With V trimmed by 5 bases and J by 0 bases, 5 bases remained unmatched. Written as DNA, the CDR3 is TGTGCCAGTAGTTCAGACAGGGGGACCTCTGGAAACACCATATATTTT. Translated, it gives CASSSDRGTSGNTIYF.

This chain connects TRBV27 to TRBJ1-1; 8 bases line up with TRBD1. The CDR3 loop spans 15 amino acids. Looked up from germline, CDR1 is MNHEY and CDR2 is SMNVEV (reference sequence). V lost 0 bases and J lost 7; bases outside the gene matches: 7. The CDR3 loop is CASSLSFLGTGEAFF. CDR3 nucleotide sequence: TGTGCCAGCAGTTTATCGTTTCTCGGGACAGGTGAAGCTTTCTTT.

The table lists this clone with a few counts. The chain couples TRBV9 to TRBJ2-5; no firm D call. Trimming left V 3 bases short and J 3 bases short, with 9 bases between. This CDR3 region has 13 residues. CDR1 and CDR2 (germline): SGDLS, YYNGEE. As DNA, the CDR3 is TGTGCCAGCAGCGGTAGCCCCGAAGAGACCCAGTACTTC. The encoded protein is CASSGSPEETQYF.

The chain combines TRBV19 with TRBJ1-2; perhaps TRBD1 as D (5 bases). The CDR3 extends over 14 amino acids. Looked up from germline, CDR1 is LNHDA and CDR2 is SQIVND (reference sequence). Trimming cost V 3 bases and J 1 base, with 9 bases left between them. CDR3 bases: TGTGCCAGTAGTATCGACGGGGGTAACTATGGCTACACCTTC. As protein: CASSIDGGNYGYTF.

The chain recombines TRBV7-3 with TRBJ1-1; D gene uncertain. This CDR3 is built from 13 residues. Trimming stripped 5 bases from V and 3 bases from J, with 10 bases between. Germline V gene data show CDR1 as SGHTA and CDR2 as FQGTGA. In nucleotides, the CDR3 is TGTGCCAGCAGCCCGTCAGGCGACACTGAAGCTTTCTTT. It is translated as CASSPSGDTEAFF.

The V call is TRBV7-3, the J call TRBJ2-3, with a possible D match to TRBD2 (6 bases). V was pared by 5 bases and J by 3 bases, with 12 bases between. Germline lookup yields CDR1 SGHTA and CDR2 FQGTGA. The CDR3 runs 14 residues. The CDR3 DNA reads TGTGCCAGCAGCACGGGACTCCTAACAGATACGCAGTATTTT. As protein: CASSTGLLTDTQYF.

The chain uses TRBV3-1 (or the pseudogene TRBV3-2) and TRBJ1-3; no reliable D call. The CDR3 length is 17 residues. Trimming cost V 1 base and J 0 bases, with 13 bases left between them. From germline, CDR1 is LGHDT and CDR2 YNNKEL (reference sequence). This CDR3 reads CASSQGPAVSSGNTIYF. DNA for the CDR3: TGTGCCAGCAGCCAAGGTCCCGCAGTCAGCTCTGGAAACACCATATATTTT.

V and J are TRBV11-3 and TRBJ2-3; tentatively, D is TRBD2 (5 bases). The germline gives CDR1 SGHNT, CDR2 YENEEA. The CDR3 is 12 amino acids. V was trimmed by 5 bases and J by 9 bases, leaving 12 bases between them. CDR3 residues: CASSPGVGTQYF. DNA for the CDR3: TGTGCCAGCAGCCCCGGGGTTGGAACGCAGTATTTT.

The chain couples TRBV5-1 to TRBJ1-3; 9 bases agree with TRBD1. The trim removed 4 bases at V and 0 bases at J, leaving 5 bases unmatched. The length of the CDR3 is 16 residues. In germline, CDR1 is SGHRS, CDR2 YFSETQ. The CDR3 DNA follows: TGCGCCAGCAGCCCATGGACAGGGGTCTCTGGAAACACCATATATTTT. Its protein is CASSPWTGVSGNTIYF.

The chain combines TRBV10-1 with TRBJ2-3; 10 nucleotides align to TRBD2. CDR3 length: 15 amino acids. Looked up from germline, CDR1 is WNHNN and CDR2 is SYGVQD (reference sequence). V dropped 3 bases and J dropped 3; count of bases not matched to a gene: 3. The CDR3 protein is CASSDSGGPTDTQYF. CDR3 nucleotide sequence: TGCGCCAGCAGTGATAGCGGGGGGCCGACAGATACGCAGTATTTT.

The chain links TRBV6-5 to TRBJ1-6; 12 bases map to TRBD1. Trimming took 6 bases from V and 12 from J; bases not matched to a gene: 6. Germline V gives CDR1 MNHEY, CDR2 SVGAGI. The length of the CDR3 is 14 residues. CDR3 coding DNA: TGTGCCAGCAGCCCCGGGACAGGGGGCTTACCCCTCCACTTT. Translated, it gives CASSPGTGGLPLHF.